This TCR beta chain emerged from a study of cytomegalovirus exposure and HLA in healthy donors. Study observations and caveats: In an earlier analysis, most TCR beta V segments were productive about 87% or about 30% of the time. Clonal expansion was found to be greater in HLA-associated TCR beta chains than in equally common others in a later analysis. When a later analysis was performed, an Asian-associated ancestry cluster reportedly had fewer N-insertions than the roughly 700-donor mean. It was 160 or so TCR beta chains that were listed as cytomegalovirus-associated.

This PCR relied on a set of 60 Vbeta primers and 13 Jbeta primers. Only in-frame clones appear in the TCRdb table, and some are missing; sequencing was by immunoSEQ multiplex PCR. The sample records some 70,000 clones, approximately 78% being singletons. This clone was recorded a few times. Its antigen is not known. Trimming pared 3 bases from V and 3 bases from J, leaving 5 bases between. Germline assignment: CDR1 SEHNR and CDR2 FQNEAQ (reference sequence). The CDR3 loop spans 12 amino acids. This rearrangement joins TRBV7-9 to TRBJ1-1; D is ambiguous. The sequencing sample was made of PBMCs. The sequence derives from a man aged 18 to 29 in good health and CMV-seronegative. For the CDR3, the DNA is TGTGCCAGCAGCTTCGGGTACACTGAAGCTTTCTTT. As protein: CASSFGYTEAFF.